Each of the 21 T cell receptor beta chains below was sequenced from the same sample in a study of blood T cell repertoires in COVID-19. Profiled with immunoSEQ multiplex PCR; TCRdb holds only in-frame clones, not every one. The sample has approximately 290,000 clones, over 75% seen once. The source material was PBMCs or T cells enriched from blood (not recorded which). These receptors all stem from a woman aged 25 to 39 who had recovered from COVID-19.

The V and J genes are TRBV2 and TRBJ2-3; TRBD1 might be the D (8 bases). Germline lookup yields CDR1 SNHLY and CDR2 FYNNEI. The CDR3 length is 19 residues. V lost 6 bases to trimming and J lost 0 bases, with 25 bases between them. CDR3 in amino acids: CASRYDRGGGGPSTDTQYF. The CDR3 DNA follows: TGTGCCAGCAGATACGACAGGGGAGGGGGTGGCCCTAGCACAGATACGCAGTATTTT.

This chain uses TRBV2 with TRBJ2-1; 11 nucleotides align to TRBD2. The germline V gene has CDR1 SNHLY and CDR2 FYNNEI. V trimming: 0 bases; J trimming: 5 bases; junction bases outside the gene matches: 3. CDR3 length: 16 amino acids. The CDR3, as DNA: TGTGCCAGCAGTGAAGCTTTAGCGGGGGGGGACAATGAGCAGTTCTTC. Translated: CASSEALAGGDNEQFF.

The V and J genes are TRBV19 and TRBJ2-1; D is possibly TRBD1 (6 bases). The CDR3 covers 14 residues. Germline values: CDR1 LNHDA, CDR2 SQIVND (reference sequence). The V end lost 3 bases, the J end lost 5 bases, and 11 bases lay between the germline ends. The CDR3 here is CASSIFRGDNEQFF. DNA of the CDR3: TGTGCCAGTAGTATCTTCAGGGGAGACAATGAGCAGTTCTTC. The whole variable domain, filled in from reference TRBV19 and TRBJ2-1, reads DGGITQSPKYLFRKEGQNVTLSCEQNLNHDAMYWYRQDPGQGLRLIYYSQIVNDFQKGDIAEGYSVSREKKESFPLTVTSAQKNPTAFYLCASSIFRGDNEQFFGPGTRLTVL.

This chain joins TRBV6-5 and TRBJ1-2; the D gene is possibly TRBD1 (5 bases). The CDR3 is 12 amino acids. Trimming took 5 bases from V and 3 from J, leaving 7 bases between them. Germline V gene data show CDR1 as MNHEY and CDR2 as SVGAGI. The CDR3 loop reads CASSQGDYGYTF. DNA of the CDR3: TGTGCCAGCAGTCAGGGTGACTATGGCTACACCTTC.

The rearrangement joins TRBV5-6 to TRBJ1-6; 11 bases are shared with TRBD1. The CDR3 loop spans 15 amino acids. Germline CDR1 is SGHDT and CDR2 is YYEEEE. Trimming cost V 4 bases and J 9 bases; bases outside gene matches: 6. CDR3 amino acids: CASSPSGQGVSPLHF. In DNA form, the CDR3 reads TGTGCCAGCAGCCCGTCGGGACAGGGGGTTTCACCCCTCCACTTT.

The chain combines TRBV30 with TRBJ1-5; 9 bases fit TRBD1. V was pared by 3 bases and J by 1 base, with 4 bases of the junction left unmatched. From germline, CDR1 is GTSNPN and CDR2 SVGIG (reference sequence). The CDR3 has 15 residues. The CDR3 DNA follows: TGTGCCTGGAGCCCGGGACAGGGAAGCAATCAGCCCCAGCATTTT. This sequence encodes CAWSPGQGSNQPQHF.

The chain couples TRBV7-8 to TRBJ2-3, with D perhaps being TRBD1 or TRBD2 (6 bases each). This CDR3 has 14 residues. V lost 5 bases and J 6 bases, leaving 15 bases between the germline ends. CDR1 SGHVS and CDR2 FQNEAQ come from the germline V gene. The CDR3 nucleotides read TGTGCCAGCAGCCGAGGGGGGCTCAGGGATACGCAGTATTTT. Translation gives CASSRGGLRDTQYF.

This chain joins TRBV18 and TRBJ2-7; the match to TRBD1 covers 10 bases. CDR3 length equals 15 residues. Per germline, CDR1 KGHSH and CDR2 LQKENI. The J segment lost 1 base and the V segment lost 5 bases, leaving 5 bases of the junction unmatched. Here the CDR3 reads CASSTGQGVSYEQYF. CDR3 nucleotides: TGTGCCAGCTCAACCGGACAGGGGGTGTCCTACGAGCAGTACTTC.

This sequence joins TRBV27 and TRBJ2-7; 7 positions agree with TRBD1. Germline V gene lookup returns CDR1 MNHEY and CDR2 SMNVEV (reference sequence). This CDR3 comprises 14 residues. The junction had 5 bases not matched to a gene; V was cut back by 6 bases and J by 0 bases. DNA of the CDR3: TGTGCCAGCAGCCGCCGGGACAGCTCCTACGAGCAGTACTTC. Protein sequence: CASSRRDSSYEQYF.

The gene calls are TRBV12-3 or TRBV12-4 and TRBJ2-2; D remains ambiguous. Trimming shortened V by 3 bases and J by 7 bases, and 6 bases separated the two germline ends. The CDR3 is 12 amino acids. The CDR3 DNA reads TGTGCCAGCAGTTTGTTCCTCGGGGAGCTGTTTTTT. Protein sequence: CASSLFLGELFF.

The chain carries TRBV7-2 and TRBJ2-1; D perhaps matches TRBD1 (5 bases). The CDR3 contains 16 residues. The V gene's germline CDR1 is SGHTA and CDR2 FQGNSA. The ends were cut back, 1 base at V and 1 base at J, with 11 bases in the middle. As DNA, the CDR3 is TGTGCCAGCAGCTTAGGGTCCGACAGTTCCTACAATGAGCAGTTCTTC. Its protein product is CASSLGSDSSYNEQFF.

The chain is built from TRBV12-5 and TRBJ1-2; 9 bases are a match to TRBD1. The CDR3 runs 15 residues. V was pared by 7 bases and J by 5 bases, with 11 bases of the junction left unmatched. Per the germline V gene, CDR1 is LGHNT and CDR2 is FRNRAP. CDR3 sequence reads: CASALVGQGTYGYTF. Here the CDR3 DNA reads TGTGCTAGTGCCCTCGTAGGACAGGGGACTTATGGCTACACCTTC. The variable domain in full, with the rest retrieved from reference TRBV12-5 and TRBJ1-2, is DARVTQTPRHKVTEMGQEVTMRCQPILGHNTVFWYRQTMMQGLELLAYFRNRAPLDDSGMPKDRFSAEMPDATLATLKIQPSEPRDSAVYFCASALVGQGTYGYTFGSGTRLTVV.

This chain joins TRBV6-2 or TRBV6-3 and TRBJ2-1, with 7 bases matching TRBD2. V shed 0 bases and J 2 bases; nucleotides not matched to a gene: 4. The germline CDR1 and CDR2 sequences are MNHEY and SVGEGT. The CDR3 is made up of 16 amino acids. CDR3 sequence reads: CASSYSSSGAYNEQFF. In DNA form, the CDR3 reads TGTGCCAGCAGTTACTCCTCTAGCGGAGCCTACAATGAGCAGTTCTTC.

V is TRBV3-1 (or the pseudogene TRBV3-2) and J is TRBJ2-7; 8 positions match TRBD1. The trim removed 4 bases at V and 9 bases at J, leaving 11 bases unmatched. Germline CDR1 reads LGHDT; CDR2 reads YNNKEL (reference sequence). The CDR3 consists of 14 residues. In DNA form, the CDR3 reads TGTGCCAGCAGCCCCAGGGGGCCCAGGGATGGGCAGTACTTC. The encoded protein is CASSPRGPRDGQYF.

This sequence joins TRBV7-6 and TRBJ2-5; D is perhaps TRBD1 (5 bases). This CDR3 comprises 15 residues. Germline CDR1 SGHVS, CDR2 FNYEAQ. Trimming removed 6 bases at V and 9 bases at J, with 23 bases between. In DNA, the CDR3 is TGTGCCAGCAGTTTTACCAGGGATTTGGGTTCGTCCCAGTACTTC. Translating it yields CASSFTRDLGSSQYF. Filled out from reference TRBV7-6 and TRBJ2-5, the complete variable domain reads GAGVSQSPRYKVTKRGQDVALRCDPISGHVSLYWYRQALGQGPEFLTYFNYEAQQDKSGLPNDRFSAERPEGSISTLTIQRTEQRDSAMYRCASSFTRDLGSSQYFGPGTRLLVL.

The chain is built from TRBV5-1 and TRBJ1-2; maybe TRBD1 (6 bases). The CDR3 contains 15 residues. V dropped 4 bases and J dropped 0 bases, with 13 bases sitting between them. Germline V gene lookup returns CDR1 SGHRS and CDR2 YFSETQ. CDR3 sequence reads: CASSVDRLANYGYTF. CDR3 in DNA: TGCGCCAGCAGCGTCGACAGGCTAGCTAACTATGGCTACACCTTC.

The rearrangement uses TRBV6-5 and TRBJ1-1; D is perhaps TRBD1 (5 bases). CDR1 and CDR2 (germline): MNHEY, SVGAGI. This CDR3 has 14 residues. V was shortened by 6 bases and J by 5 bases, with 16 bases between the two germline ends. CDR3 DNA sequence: TGTGCCAGCAGGTCCCTGGGGGGGAGTACTGAAGCTTTCTTT. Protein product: CASRSLGGSTEAFF.

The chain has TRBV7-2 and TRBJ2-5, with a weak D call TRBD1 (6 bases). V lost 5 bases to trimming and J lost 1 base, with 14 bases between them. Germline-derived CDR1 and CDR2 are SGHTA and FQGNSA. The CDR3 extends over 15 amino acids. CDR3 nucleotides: TGTGCCAGCAGCCCCCCCGGGACAAGCCAAGAGACCCAGTACTTC. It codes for CASSPPGTSQETQYF.

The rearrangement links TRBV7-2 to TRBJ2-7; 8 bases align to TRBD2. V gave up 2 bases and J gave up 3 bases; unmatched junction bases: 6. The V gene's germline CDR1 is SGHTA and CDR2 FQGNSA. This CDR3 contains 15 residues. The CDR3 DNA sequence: TGTGCCAGCAGCTTATTTTCGGGAGGGAACTACGAGCAGTACTTC. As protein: CASSLFSGGNYEQYF.

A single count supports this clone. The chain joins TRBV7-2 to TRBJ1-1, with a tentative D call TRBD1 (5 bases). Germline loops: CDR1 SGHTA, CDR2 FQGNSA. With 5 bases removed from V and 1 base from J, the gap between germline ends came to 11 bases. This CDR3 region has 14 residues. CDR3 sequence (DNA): TGTGCCAGCAGCCCACGACAGACGAACACTGAAGCTTTCTTT. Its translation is CASSPRQTNTEAFF.

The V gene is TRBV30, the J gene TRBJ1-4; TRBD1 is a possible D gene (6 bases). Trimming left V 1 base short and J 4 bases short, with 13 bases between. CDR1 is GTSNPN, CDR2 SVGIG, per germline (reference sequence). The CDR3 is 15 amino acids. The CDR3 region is CAWSESQGINEKLFF. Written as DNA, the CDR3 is TGTGCCTGGAGTGAATCACAGGGAATTAATGAAAAACTGTTTTTT.